There are a few counts of the clone carrying this T cell receptor beta chain. Germline V gene data show CDR1 as MNHEY and CDR2 as SVGAGI. V dropped 2 bases and J dropped 2 bases, with 10 bases sitting between them. The CDR3 runs to 15 residues. Recruits, aged 18 to 89 years, lived in roughly 22 US areas. Clinical history reported by participants formed the basis on which cohorts were assigned. These data originate in a study of blood T cell repertoires in COVID-19. For the study at large: T cells, B-cell-depleted T cells, or PBMCs provided the cDNA or gDNA that served as material.

Assay used: immunoSEQ multiplex PCR; TCRdb lists only in-frame clones, some missing. The repertoire holds 120,000 to 150,000 clones, with around four fifths as singletons. The sequence was obtained from a woman aged 45-65 years with acute COVID-19. V is TRBV6-5 and J is TRBJ2-1, with D maybe TRBD2 (6 bases). The sample was PBMCs or T cells enriched from blood (not recorded which). The CDR3 region has the DNA TGTGCCAGCAGTTACGGATCTAGCGCCTACAATGAGCAGTTCTTC. Residues: CASSYGSSAYNEQFF.